Listed below are T cell receptor beta chains from one sample, sequenced in a study of blood T cell repertoires in COVID-19. Method: immunoSEQ multiplex PCR; TCRdb's copy keeps in-frame clones and lacks some. The table includes 45,000 or so clones, 65% to 85% detected once. Sample: peripheral blood. The source of these receptors is a man older than 75 in a cohort sampled during active COVID-19. The conserved cysteine and the conserved F or W are not part of the CDR3 here. The D gene is left open where the match is weak.

v_call: TRBV10-3
d_call: TRBD2
cdr3_aa: AISEFSGGGLSEYEQY

v_call: TRBV28
d_call: TRBD1
cdr3_aa: ASSLSTGGIYGYT

v_call: TRBV4-3
d_call: NA
cdr3_aa: ASSQGWSTNEKLF

v_call: TRBV2
d_call: TRBD2
cdr3_aa: ASSRPGTSGGARDTQY

v_call: TRBV19
d_call: TRBD2
cdr3_aa: ASSMTTSGNSYEQY

v_call: TRBV5-1
d_call: TRBD1
cdr3_aa: ASSFRQGAGNEQF

v_call: TRBV28
d_call: NA
cdr3_aa: ASSLGQNYGYT

v_call: TRBV3-1/TRBV3-2
d_call: TRBD2
cdr3_aa: ASSQGVSGGETQY

v_call: TRBV20-1
d_call: NA
cdr3_aa: SANLYTEAF

v_call: TRBV7-9
d_call: TRBD1
cdr3_aa: ASSLFRTGHYEQY

v_call: TRBV3-1/TRBV3-2
d_call: TRBD2
cdr3_aa: ASSAPSGGSTDTQY

v_call: TRBV29-1
d_call: NA
cdr3_aa: SVEDLKRSGSYEQY

v_call: TRBV27
d_call: TRBD1
cdr3_aa: ASSWGQGTTYEQY

v_call: TRBV18
d_call: NA
cdr3_aa: ASSPRQGLGNTEAF

v_call: TRBV10-3
d_call: TRBD1
cdr3_aa: AIKDRGFIGAGELF

v_call: TRBV9
d_call: TRBD1
cdr3_aa: ASSRGQGAYEQY

v_call: TRBV5-1
d_call: NA
cdr3_aa: ASSSEGGIGTQY

v_call: TRBV11-3
d_call: NA
cdr3_aa: ASSLERGSGANVLT

v_call: TRBV2
d_call: TRBD1
cdr3_aa: ASREDRYEQY

v_call: TRBV6-1
d_call: TRBD1
cdr3_aa: ASSEQTGVVSSPLH

v_call: TRBV15
d_call: NA
cdr3_aa: ATSRGISGEALLGNTIY

v_call: TRBV10-3
d_call: NA
cdr3_aa: AISESKGGSNQPQH

v_call: TRBV4-3
d_call: TRBD1
cdr3_aa: ASSQGDRGGRTEAF

v_call: TRBV7-3
d_call: NA
cdr3_aa: ASSPSVGELF

v_call: TRBV5-1
d_call: NA
cdr3_aa: ASSQGMLANEKLF

v_call: TRBV5-4
d_call: TRBD1
cdr3_aa: ASSSRTGRDTQY

v_call: TRBV2
d_call: TRBD1
cdr3_aa: ASSEAGQGRYEQY

v_call: TRBV7-2
d_call: NA
cdr3_aa: ASNRKANTGELF

v_call: TRBV7-2
d_call: NA
cdr3_aa: ASSAGTTVTEAF

v_call: TRBV11-2
d_call: NA
cdr3_aa: ASSLDQGGQPQH

v_call: TRBV28
d_call: TRBD1
cdr3_aa: ASAYPGTGSYEQY